Each of the 26 T cell receptor beta chains below was sequenced from the same sample in a study of blood T cell repertoires in COVID-19 (dated by TCRdb to the early 2020s). Library method: the immunoSEQ multiplex PCR assay. TCRdb retrieved this table from immuneACCESS and kept in-frame rearrangements only. Not all clones are present; in checked studies, unresolved V genes account for under half, and no reason is known for the remainder. This sample gives under 150,000 clones in total; around 90% of them show up just once. The ten largest clones capture around 4.6% of the sample. The sequenced sample was peripheral blood. The receptors shown here come from a man aged 60 to 69 with COVID-19, enrolled during active disease.

This chain connects TRBV30 to TRBJ1-2; 7 bases agree with TRBD1. With V trimmed by 0 bases and J by 8 bases, 9 bases remained unmatched. Germline CDR1 GTSNPN, CDR2 SVGIG (reference sequence). The CDR3 runs to 14 residues. The CDR3 protein is CAWSVLVRGQGYTF. The CDR3 nucleotides read TGTGCCTGGAGTGTTTTAGTAAGGGGGCAGGGCTACACCTTC.

This clone came up a few times. V and J are TRBV19 and TRBJ1-5; TRBD1 agrees at 7 bases. Trimming cost V 7 bases and J 1 base; bases outside gene matches: 7. Germline V gene data show CDR1 as LNHDA and CDR2 as SQIVND (reference sequence). This CDR3 contains 15 residues. CDR3: CASNDRVTSNQPQHF. Written as DNA, the CDR3 is TGTGCCAGTAATGACAGGGTGACGAGCAATCAGCCCCAGCATTTT.

This clone appeared a few times. This chain joins TRBV19 and TRBJ1-1; D uncertain. The germline V gene encodes CDR1 LNHDA and CDR2 SQIVND (reference sequence). This CDR3 region has 14 residues. V dropped 4 bases and J dropped 10 bases, with 19 bases sitting between them. This CDR3 is CASSTRSATRGAFF. The CDR3 DNA is TGTGCCAGTAGTACCCGATCGGCGACCCGCGGAGCTTTCTTT.

The rearrangement joins TRBV3-1 (or the pseudogene TRBV3-2) to TRBJ1-2, with 7 bases aligning to TRBD1. Germline V gene sequence: CDR1 LGHDT, CDR2 YNNKEL (reference sequence). The CDR3 covers 14 residues. V gave up 4 bases and J gave up 8 bases; unmatched junction bases: 10. CDR3 protein: CASSPQGKVGGYTF. As DNA, the CDR3 is TGTGCCAGCAGCCCACAGGGGAAGGTGGGGGGCTACACCTTC.

The rearrangement joins TRBV11-2 to TRBJ1-1, with 10 bases fitting TRBD1. The germline V gene has CDR1 SGHAT and CDR2 FQNNGV. The ends lost 1 base at V and 3 bases at J; junction bases unmatched: 2. The length of the CDR3 is 15 residues. DNA for the CDR3: TGTGCCAGCAGCTTAGCGGGACAGGGGCACACTGAAGCTTTCTTT. Its protein product is CASSLAGQGHTEAFF.

The genes are TRBV29-1 and TRBJ2-2, with TRBD2 matching over 8 bases. Germline lookup yields CDR1 SQVTM and CDR2 ANQGSEA. The CDR3 runs 15 residues. V was clipped by 1 base and J by 5 bases; unmatched bases: 6. The CDR3 loop is CSVEGKAGETGELFF. The CDR3 coding sequence is TGCAGCGTTGAAGGAAAAGCGGGAGAGACCGGGGAGCTGTTTTTT.

The gene calls are TRBV11-3 and TRBJ1-4; D ambiguous. Between the trimmed V and J ends, which lost 1 base and 0 bases, there was a span of 6 bases. Germline V gene data show CDR1 as SGHNT and CDR2 as YENEEA. This CDR3 contains 15 residues. Written as DNA, the CDR3 is TGTGCCAGCAGCTTAGGGCTTGCAACTAATGAAAAACTGTTTTTT. This encodes CASSLGLATNEKLFF. Variable domain in full (rest from reference TRBV11-3 and TRBJ1-4): EAGVVQSPRYKIIEKKQPVAFWCNPISGHNTLYWYLQNLGQGPELLIRYENEEAVDDSQLPKDRFSAERLKGVDSTLKIQPAELGDSAVYLCASSLGLATNEKLFFGSGTQLSVL.

The chain is built from TRBV29-1 and TRBJ2-7; 14 nucleotides align to TRBD2. Germline CDR1 reads SQVTM; CDR2 reads ANQGSEA. J gave up 3 bases and V 3 bases, and 4 bases lay outside the gene matches. This CDR3 has 15 residues. CDR3 nucleotide sequence: TGCAGCGTTGAGACCGGGACTAGCGGGGGCTACGAGCAGTACTTC. Protein sequence: CSVETGTSGGYEQYF.

CDR3 sequence: CASSASGANTGELFF. The CDR3, as DNA: TGCGCCAGCAGCGCTAGCGGGGCAAACACCGGGGAGCTGTTTTTT. The rearrangement uses TRBV4-1 and TRBJ2-2; 9 bases agree with TRBD2. Per germline, CDR1 MGHRA and CDR2 YSYEKL. Unmatched junction bases numbered 3, after V lost 5 bases and J lost 2 bases. The CDR3 loop spans 15 amino acids.

The chain joins TRBV10-3 to TRBJ2-1, with 8 bases identical to TRBD1. Per the germline V gene, CDR1 is ENHRY and CDR2 is SYGVKD. The CDR3 is 15 residues long. V trimming: 5 bases; J trimming: 6 bases; junction bases outside the gene matches: 9. Written as DNA, the CDR3 is TGTGCCATCAGTTCCGTCAGGGGGCAGTCCAATGAGCAGTTCTTC. Translation: CAISSVRGQSNEQFF.

This chain uses TRBV10-1 with TRBJ2-1, with 12 bases matching TRBD2. The length of the CDR3 is 16 residues. The junction had 4 bases not matched to a gene; V was cut back by 5 bases and J by 2 bases. Germline assignment: CDR1 WNHNN and CDR2 SYGVQD (reference sequence). CDR3 sequence reads: CASSLLAGGPYNEQFF. The CDR3 nucleotides read TGCGCCAGCAGTCTCCTAGCGGGAGGGCCCTACAATGAGCAGTTCTTC.

The J gene is TRBJ1-5, the V gene TRBV28; 9 nucleotides align to TRBD1. The CDR3 consists of 13 residues. J was trimmed by 7 bases and V by 6 bases; bases with no gene match: 4. The germline V gene has CDR1 MDHEN and CDR2 SYDVKM. The DNA for the CDR3 is TGTGCCAGCAGCTGGGACAGGGAACAGCCCCAGCATTTT. Protein: CASSWDREQPQHF. Full variable domain (remainder filled in from reference TRBV28 and TRBJ1-5): DVKVTQSSRYLVKRTGEKVFLECVQDMDHENMFWYRQDPGLGLRLIYFSYDVKMKEKGDIPEGYSVSREKKERFSLILESASTNQTSMYLCASSWDREQPQHFGDGTRLSIL.

The chain carries TRBV28 and TRBJ2-7, with 9 bases matching TRBD1. The CDR3 has 16 residues. Germline loops: CDR1 MDHEN, CDR2 SYDVKM. The V gene end was trimmed by 9 bases and the J gene end by 4 bases; junction bases not matched to a gene: 16. This CDR3 reads CASSPPTGQGGYEQYF. CDR3 DNA: TGTGCCAGTTCCCCCCCAACGGGACAGGGAGGGTACGAGCAGTACTTC.

The gene calls are TRBV15 and TRBJ1-3, with D possibly being TRBD1 (6 bases). The CDR3 is made up of 18 amino acids. Trimming shortened V by 5 bases and J by 0 bases, and 20 bases separated the two germline ends. CDR1 is LNHNV and CDR2 is YYDKDF in the germline V gene (reference sequence). CDR3 in amino acids: CATSFSRDTSSSGNTIYF. The CDR3 region has the DNA TGTGCCACCAGCTTCAGCCGGGACACCTCATCCTCTGGAAACACCATATATTTT.

The chain uses TRBV7-3 and TRBJ2-2, with 7 nucleotides matching TRBD2. Trimming at V came to 4 bases and at J to 3 bases, leaving 8 bases not matched to a gene. The CDR3 totals 16 residues. CDR1 is SGHTA and CDR2 is FQGTGA in the germline V gene. The CDR3 protein is CASSSHGTTDTGELFF. The DNA of the CDR3 is TGTGCCAGCAGCTCGCACGGGACTACCGACACCGGGGAGCTGTTTTTT.

The chain joins TRBV3-1 (or the pseudogene TRBV3-2) to TRBJ2-7; TRBD2 might be the D (6 bases). V was shortened by 3 bases and J by 4 bases, with 10 bases between the two germline ends. Germline assignment: CDR1 LGHDT and CDR2 YNNKEL (reference sequence). This CDR3 is 13 amino acids long. DNA of the CDR3: TGTGCCAGCAGCCACCCCGGGAGATACGAGCAGTACTTC. This encodes CASSHPGRYEQYF.

The table lists this clone with a count of one. The chain couples TRBV12-3 or TRBV12-4 to TRBJ1-2, with D tentatively TRBD1 (6 bases). V was cut by 3 bases and J by 6 bases, with 11 bases left in between. This CDR3 comprises 13 residues. CDR3 loop: CASSLEQGHGYTF. CDR3 DNA sequence: TGTGCCAGCAGTTTGGAACAGGGACATGGCTACACCTTC.

The rearrangement joins TRBV21-1 to TRBJ1-5. TRBV21-1 is designated a pseudogene. The CDR3 is 16 residues long. DNA for the CDR3: TGTGCCAGCAGCAAAGGAGGGTTGGATAGCAATCAGCCCCAGCATTTT. Amino acids: CASSKGGLDSNQPQHF.

This clone has only one observation. The gene calls are TRBV6-1 and TRBJ2-7, with D perhaps TRBD1 (6 bases). Trimming took 0 bases from V and 4 from J, leaving 16 bases between them. Germline CDR1 and CDR2: MNHNS and SASEGT. The CDR3 has 16 residues. The CDR3 DNA sequence: TGTGCCAGCAGTGAAGCGGCGGTGGGGGCCGGATACGAGCAGTACTTC. Residues: CASSEAAVGAGYEQYF.

The rearrangement uses TRBV6-5 and TRBJ1-5, with D possibly matching TRBD1 (5 bases). V was shortened by 7 bases and J by 4 bases, with 11 bases between the two germline ends. Germline loops: CDR1 MNHEY, CDR2 SVGAGI. The CDR3 totals 13 residues. The CDR3 DNA follows: TGTGCCAGCACGGGGGGGAGTAATCAGCCCCAGCATTTT. It is translated as CASTGGSNQPQHF.

This chain joins TRBV10-3 and TRBJ2-2; tentatively, D is TRBD1 (5 bases). The CDR3 loop spans 15 amino acids. Germline lookup yields CDR1 ENHRY and CDR2 SYGVKD. Trimming left V 2 bases short and J 4 bases short, with 11 bases between. The CDR3 protein is CAISESQGGTGELFF. In DNA, the CDR3 is TGTGCCATCAGTGAGAGTCAGGGTGGCACCGGGGAGCTGTTTTTT.

V and J are TRBV9 and TRBJ1-1; no definite D call. The V end lost 8 bases, the J end lost 3 bases, and 17 bases lay between the germline ends. The CDR3 runs to 14 residues. CDR1 is SGDLS and CDR2 is YYNGEE in the germline V gene. Here the CDR3 reads CASGRTRSDTEAFF. In nucleotides, the CDR3 is TGTGCCAGTGGTAGGACTAGGTCGGACACTGAAGCTTTCTTT.

The V call is TRBV5-5, the J call TRBJ2-3; D uncertain. Per the germline V gene, CDR1 is SGHKS and CDR2 is YYEKEE (reference sequence). With 0 bases removed from V and 2 bases from J, the gap between germline ends came to 19 bases. The CDR3 totals 18 residues. CDR3 DNA: TGTGCCAGCAGCTTGGTCCCCGGAGATAGCAGCTACACAGATACGCAGTATTTT. Protein: CASSLVPGDSSYTDTQYF.

This chain connects TRBV11-2 to TRBJ2-1; 10 positions match TRBD2. Germline CDR1 SGHAT, CDR2 FQNNGV. The CDR3 totals 16 residues. J gave up 4 bases and V 8 bases, and 11 bases lay outside the gene matches. This CDR3 reads CASLDFSGRSYNEQFF. The CDR3 coding sequence is TGTGCCAGCTTGGATTTTAGCGGGAGGTCATACAATGAGCAGTTCTTC.

The genes are TRBV7-3 and TRBJ1-1; no firm D call. The V end lost 3 bases, the J end lost 0 bases, and 2 bases lay between the germline ends. The germline gives CDR1 SGHTA, CDR2 FQGTGA. CDR3 length: 12 amino acids. CDR3 DNA: TGTGCCAGCAGCTTCATGAACACTGAAGCTTTCTTT. Translated: CASSFMNTEAFF.

V is TRBV29-1 and J is TRBJ1-2; TRBD1 might be the D (6 bases). Germline V gives CDR1 SQVTM, CDR2 ANQGSEA. V was clipped by 6 bases and J by 7 bases, with 12 bases between them. The length of the CDR3 is 11 residues. CDR3 residues: CSVPYRAGYTF. CDR3 DNA: TGCAGCGTCCCCTACAGGGCTGGCTACACCTTC.